These T cell receptor beta chains were read from a single sample in a study of blood T cells in healthy people across ages. TCRdb redid the calling of the 5' RACE reads with MiXCR, one entry per CDR3 protein. The table shows more than 1,400,000 distinct CDR3 sequences, with around 39% occurring only once. The sequencing sample was made of blood. Receptors originate from a woman in her late teens or twenties in good health. Both conserved end residues are part of each CDR3. A D gene is named only where the DNA matches it firmly. Part of the rows lack a size; the others show once, few, many or a class for expanded clones.

cdr3_aa cdr3_nt clone_size d_call j_call v_call
CASSWGSGGSNEQFF TGTGCCAGCAGCTGGGGTAGCGGGGGTAGCAATGAGCAGTTCTTC once TRBD2 TRBJ2-1 TRBV7-3
CASSEALIVLGQETQYF TGTGCCAGCAGTGAAGCGCTGATCGTCCTAGGCCAAGAGACCCAGTACTTC few - TRBJ2-5 TRBV6-1
CSARDRAGEYNEQFF TGCAGTGCTAGAGATCGGGCGGGAGAGTACAATGAGCAGTTCTTC few TRBD2 TRBJ2-1 TRBV20-1
CASSFAPGALYQETQYF TGTGCCAGCAGCTTTGCGCCTGGGGCCTTGTACCAAGAGACCCAGTACTTC few - TRBJ2-5 TRBV7-2
CSVEGEGSWANEQFF TGCAGCGTGGAAGGGGAGGGCAGTTGGGCCAATGAGCAGTTCTTC few TRBD2 TRBJ2-1 TRBV29-1
CASRIRAFQETQYF TGTGCCAGCAGAATCCGAGCGTTTCAAGAGACCCAGTACTTC - - TRBJ2-5 TRBV12-3/TRBV12-4
CASSVLMDEQFF TGCGCCAGCAGTGTTCTTATGGATGAGCAGTTCTTC few - TRBJ2-1 TRBV10-2
CASSHAPKTTSGRETQYF TGTGCCAGCAGCCACGCCCCCAAAACTACTAGCGGGAGAGAGACCCAGTACTTC - TRBD2 TRBJ2-5 TRBV3-1
CASSQGKGGYPQHF TGTGCCAGCAGCCAAGGAAAAGGGGGCTATCCCCAGCATTTT - TRBD1 TRBJ1-5 TRBV3-1
CASSRVPNQPQHF TGCGCCAGCTCCCGCGTACCAAATCAGCCCCAGCATTTT - - TRBJ1-5 TRBV10-2
CSASPGLAWSYEQYF TGCAGTGCTTCGCCGGGACTAGCTTGGTCCTACGAGCAGTACTTC few TRBD2 TRBJ2-7 TRBV20-1
CASIQGGAWDQPQHF TGTGCCAGCATCCAAGGCGGGGCTTGGGATCAGCCCCAGCATTTT - - TRBJ1-5 TRBV28
CASSQTPGYNEQFF TGTGCCAGCAGCCAGACCCCGGGGTACAATGAGCAGTTCTTC few - TRBJ2-1 TRBV12-3/TRBV12-4
CATSDSRPLRAYNEQFF TGTGCCACCAGTGATTCGAGACCTTTGAGGGCCTACAATGAGCAGTTCTTC few - TRBJ2-1 TRBV24-1
CSASLLGTDFTDTQYF TGCAGTGCTAGTTTATTGGGGACCGACTTCACAGATACGCAGTATTTT once - TRBJ2-3 TRBV20-1
CASSRTVLGEQYF TGTGCCAGCAGCCGGACTGTCCTGGGCGAGCAGTACTTC few - TRBJ2-7 TRBV7-2
CASSLEPAATAWRGYTF TGTGCCAGCAGCTTAGAACCCGCAGCGACTGCTTGGCGTGGCTACACCTTC - - TRBJ1-2 TRBV11-2
CASSYGPPATYEQYF TGTGCCAGCAGTTACGGGCCTCCGGCCACCTACGAGCAGTACTTC - - TRBJ2-7 TRBV6-5
CSASPGNTEAFF TGCAGTGCTAGTCCTGGAAACACTGAAGCTTTCTTT - - TRBJ1-1 TRBV20-1
CASSQGLPSVETQYF TGTGCCAGCAGCCAAGGCTTGCCGTCAGTGGAGACCCAGTACTTC - - TRBJ2-5 TRBV14
CSVDVNFRWTQYF TGCAGCGTCGACGTTAATTTTCGTTGGACCCAGTACTTC - - TRBJ2-5 TRBV29-1
CASSQSTSGRYEQYF TGTGCCAGCAGCCAATCGACTAGCGGGAGATACGAGCAGTACTTC - TRBD2 TRBJ2-7 TRBV16
CSVRGSSGGSYEQYF TGCAGTGTAAGGGGCTCTAGCGGGGGATCCTACGAGCAGTACTTC - TRBD2 TRBJ2-7 TRBV20-1
CSVDKDRAVHEQYF TGCAGCGTTGATAAGGACAGGGCAGTCCACGAGCAGTACTTC few TRBD1 TRBJ2-7 TRBV29-1
CSARQGAMDGYTF TGCAGTGCTAGACAGGGGGCCATGGATGGCTACACCTTC - TRBD1 TRBJ1-2 TRBV20-1
CASSNKPGQGDWKKSTDTQYF TGTGCCAGCAGTAATAAACCGGGACAGGGTGACTGGAAGAAGAGCACAGATACGCAGTATTTT - - TRBJ2-3 TRBV21-1
CASSEMGGGADNEQFF TGTGCCAGCAGTGAGATGGGGGGGGGAGCAGACAATGAGCAGTTCTTC - TRBD2 TRBJ2-1 TRBV25-1
CASSLADGLIETQYF TGTGCCAGCAGCTTAGCGGACGGCTTGATAGAGACCCAGTACTTC few - TRBJ2-5 TRBV7-6
CATSRDRGIPPNEQFF TGTGCCACCAGCAGAGATCGGGGGATCCCCCCCAATGAGCAGTTCTTC few - TRBJ2-1 TRBV15
CASSEQDRTEAFF TGCGCCAGCAGTGAGCAAGATAGGACTGAAGCTTTCTTT - - TRBJ1-1 TRBV10-1
CASSHRQNTDTQYF TGCGCCAGCAGCCACCGACAGAACACAGATACGCAGTATTTT few - TRBJ2-3 TRBV4-1
CSVATVGINTGELFF TGCAGCGTTGCGACCGTCGGCATAAACACCGGGGAGCTGTTTTTT - - TRBJ2-2 TRBV29-1
CASSREYPTNEKLFF TGCGCCAGCAGCCGGGAGTACCCAACTAATGAAAAACTGTTTTTT - - TRBJ1-4 TRBV5-1
CASSQGGRYTDTQYF TGCGCCAGCAGCCAAGGGGGGAGATACACAGATACGCAGTATTTT - - TRBJ2-3 TRBV4-1